These 15 T cell receptor beta chains share one sample of origin, sequenced in a study of Ad26.COV2.S vaccination and SARS-CoV-2 variants (dated by TCRdb to the early 2020s). Interpreted using the paper, the time point label stands for: individuals recovered from natural SARS-CoV-2 infection. The library was generated by the immunoSEQ multiplex PCR assay. As stored in TCRdb, this immuneACCESS dataset retains in-frame rearrangements with V and J assigned. A fraction of the clones does not appear; measured against another copy, unresolved V genes explain less than half of the discrepancy, and the remainder lacks a known reason. The sample table records about 350,000 clones; about 90% of these occur just once. The top ten clonotypes cover 3.5% to 4.5% of the sample. Specimen: peripheral blood, collected after recovery from COVID-19. All receptors derive from a human donor who had recovered from COVID-19.

The chain is built from TRBV6-5 and TRBJ2-3; 8 bases align to TRBD2. Germline V CDR1 and CDR2: MNHEY, SVGAGI. There are 15 residues in the CDR3. Losses at the gene ends were 0 bases for V and 5 bases for J; bases not matched to a gene: 4. The CDR3 sequence is CASSYSRLAKDTQYF. CDR3 nucleotide sequence: TGTGCCAGCAGTTACTCAAGACTAGCGAAAGATACGCAGTATTTT.

This clone is a singleton in its sample. The CDR3 coding sequence is TGCGCCAGCAGCCAAGATTTGGGGACTAGCTTTTCCGGGGAGCTGTTTTTT. Its protein product is CASSQDLGTSFSGELFF. The gene calls are TRBV4-1 and TRBJ2-2; 9 bases fit TRBD2. The germline V gene has CDR1 MGHRA and CDR2 YSYEKL. The CDR3 runs 17 residues. Trimming at V came to 0 bases and at J to 6 bases, leaving 8 bases not matched to a gene.

This clone occurred once. V gene TRBV9 combines with J gene TRBJ1-2; the D gene is possibly TRBD1 (5 bases). CDR1 and CDR2 (germline): SGDLS, YYNGEE. The CDR3 length is 16 residues. The V and J ends lost 3 bases and 2 bases respectively, with 17 bases between them. CDR3 coding DNA: TGTGCCAGCAGCGCTCATGGGACCCGGGCCAACTATGGCTACACCTTC. Translation gives CASSAHGTRANYGYTF.

The V and J genes are TRBV6-5 and TRBJ2-2, with unresolved D. CDR3 length equals 14 residues. Germline V gene lookup returns CDR1 MNHEY and CDR2 SVGAGI. The V and J ends lost 6 bases and 0 bases respectively, with 8 bases between them. The CDR3 DNA follows: TGTGCCAGCAGCAGATACCCGAACACCGGGGAGCTGTTTTTT. Translation gives CASSRYPNTGELFF.

The V gene is TRBV15, the J gene TRBJ1-3; unclear D gene. The CDR3 runs 15 residues. CDR1 LNHNV and CDR2 YYDKDF come from the germline V gene (reference sequence). V lost 0 bases, J lost 0 bases, and 6 bases lay in between. The DNA for the CDR3 is TGTGCCACCAGCAGAGAATACTACTCTGGAAACACCATATATTTT. It specifies CATSREYYSGNTIYF.

The CDR3 loop is CASSNHPHTEAFF. The CDR3 DNA sequence: TGCGCCAGCTCGAACCACCCCCACACTGAAGCTTTCTTT. This chain connects TRBV10-1 to TRBJ1-1, with unresolved D. V shed 8 bases and J shed 3 bases, with 13 bases lying between them. The CDR3 is made up of 13 amino acids. CDR1 is WNHNN, CDR2 SYGVQD, per germline (reference sequence).

This chain joins TRBV6-5 and TRBJ2-7; D gene uncertain. The germline V gene has CDR1 MNHEY and CDR2 SVGAGI. The CDR3 is 15 residues long. The V gene lost 2 bases and the J gene lost 4 bases, with 15 bases spanning the gap. CDR3 DNA: TGTGCCAGCAGTTACACTGGACGGTCCTCGTACGAGCAGTACTTC. Its translation is CASSYTGRSSYEQYF.

The genes are TRBV11-2 and TRBJ1-6; D call uncertain. Trimming took off 1 base at V and 10 bases at J, with 20 bases between the two ends. The germline CDR1 and CDR2 sequences are SGHAT and FQNNGV. The CDR3 has 17 residues. In DNA form, the CDR3 reads TGTGCCAGCAGCTTAGGGTTGCGACAACGGGAGGAATCACCCCTCCACTTT. Its protein is CASSLGLRQREESPLHF.

This sequence joins TRBV4-2 and TRBJ2-6; D remains unclear. The CDR3 length is 16 residues. V was clipped by 0 bases and J by 0 bases, with 6 bases between them. Germline assignment: CDR1 LGHNA and CDR2 YNFKEQ. CDR3 in DNA: TGTGCCAGCAGCCAAGATGTCATCTCTGGGGCCAACGTCCTGACTTTC. Translating it yields CASSQDVISGANVLTF.

This chain connects TRBV27 to TRBJ2-6; possible D gene TRBD1, 5 bases. Germline lookup yields CDR1 MNHEY and CDR2 SMNVEV (reference sequence). Deletions cut 7 bases from V and 2 bases from J, with 15 bases between. The CDR3 consists of 16 residues. CDR3 sequence (DNA): TGTGCCAGCACCCGAAACCTGGGGCCTGGGGCCAACGTCCTGACTTTC. This gives the protein CASTRNLGPGANVLTF.

The V gene is TRBV6-5, the J gene TRBJ2-2; D may be TRBD2 (6 bases). The CDR3 contains 14 residues. The V gene lost 2 bases and the J gene lost 6 bases, with 10 bases spanning the gap. CDR1 and CDR2 (germline): MNHEY, SVGAGI. CDR3: CASSYGGRPGELFF. In nucleotides, the CDR3 is TGTGCCAGCAGTTACGGGGGGAGGCCCGGGGAGCTGTTTTTT.

The V call is TRBV2, the J call TRBJ2-3; no clear D gene. Germline V CDR1 and CDR2: SNHLY, FYNNEI. The CDR3 length is 11 residues. V gave up 9 bases and J gave up 8 bases, with 12 bases separating them. The CDR3 loop is CASLVSGTQYF. The CDR3 bases are TGTGCCAGTCTAGTCTCGGGTACGCAGTATTTT.

This clone was picked up one time. V and J are TRBV6-5 and TRBJ1-6; D unclear. Trimming removed 6 bases from V and 0 bases from J, with 9 bases in between. The CDR3 runs 15 residues. Germline V gene sequence: CDR1 MNHEY, CDR2 SVGAGI. The CDR3 loop reads CASSSGSSYNSPLHF. DNA of the CDR3: TGTGCCAGCAGCAGTGGGTCCTCCTATAATTCACCCCTCCACTTT.

The rearrangement uses TRBV20-1 and TRBJ1-2; D not certain. The germline CDR1 and CDR2 sequences are DFQATT and SNEGSKA (reference sequence). CDR3 length: 13 amino acids. V lost 3 bases, J lost 7 bases, and 15 bases lay in between. The DNA of the CDR3 is TGCAGTGCTAGTAACAGTTTACCCTCTGGCTACACCTTC. Its translation is CSASNSLPSGYTF.

This clone has a handful of counts. V usage is TRBV3-1 (or the pseudogene TRBV3-2) and J usage is TRBJ2-1; D ambiguous. Trimming took off 2 bases at V and 5 bases at J, with 4 bases between the two ends. Germline V gene data show CDR1 as LGHDT and CDR2 as YNNKEL (reference sequence). CDR3 length: 12 amino acids. The CDR3 is CASSQNNNEQFF. The CDR3 DNA sequence: TGTGCCAGCAGCCAAAACAACAATGAGCAGTTCTTC.